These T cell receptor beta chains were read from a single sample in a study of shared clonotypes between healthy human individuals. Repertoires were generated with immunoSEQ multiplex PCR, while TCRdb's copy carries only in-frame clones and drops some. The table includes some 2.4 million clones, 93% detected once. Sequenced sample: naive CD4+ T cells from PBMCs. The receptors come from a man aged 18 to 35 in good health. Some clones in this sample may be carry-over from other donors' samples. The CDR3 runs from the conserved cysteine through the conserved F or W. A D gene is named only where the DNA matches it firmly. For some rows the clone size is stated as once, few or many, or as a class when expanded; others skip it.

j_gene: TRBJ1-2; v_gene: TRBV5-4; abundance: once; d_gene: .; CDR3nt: TGTGCCAGCAGCTTGGTCGATTCGTCTACCTATGGCTACACCTTC; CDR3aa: CASSLVDSSTYGYTF
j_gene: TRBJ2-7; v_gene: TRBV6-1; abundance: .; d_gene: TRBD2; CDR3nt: TGTGCCAGCAGTGGGGGGGGACTCCCTGGATTCAACGAGCAGTACTTC; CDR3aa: CASSGGGLPGFNEQYF
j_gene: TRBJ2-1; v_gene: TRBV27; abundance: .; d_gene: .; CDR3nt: TGTGCCAGCAGTTTTATCGTCGGGACAAACAATGAGCAGTTCTTC; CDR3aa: CASSFIVGTNNEQFF
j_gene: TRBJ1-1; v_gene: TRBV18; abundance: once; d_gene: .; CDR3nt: TGTGCCAGCTCACCGGGGCGGATTCCGAACACTGAAGCTTTCTTT; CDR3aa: CASSPGRIPNTEAFF
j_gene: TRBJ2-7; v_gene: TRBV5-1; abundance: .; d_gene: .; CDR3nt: TGCGCCAGCAGCTTTTCATCGGTAGCCTACGAGCAGTACTTC; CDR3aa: CASSFSSVAYEQYF
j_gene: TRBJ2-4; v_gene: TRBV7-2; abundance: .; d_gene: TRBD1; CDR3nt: TGTGCCAGCAGCCCCGGTCGGGGCAGGGGGCAGAACATTCAGTACTTC; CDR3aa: CASSPGRGRGQNIQYF
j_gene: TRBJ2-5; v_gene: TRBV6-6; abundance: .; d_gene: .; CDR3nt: TGTGCCAGCAGACGGACCCCCGGGGGCGAGACCCAGTACTTC; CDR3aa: CASRRTPGGETQYF
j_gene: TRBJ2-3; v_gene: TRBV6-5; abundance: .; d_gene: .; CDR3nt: TGTGCCAGCAGCCGTCGAGCCACAGATACGCAGTATTTT; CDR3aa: CASSRRATDTQYF
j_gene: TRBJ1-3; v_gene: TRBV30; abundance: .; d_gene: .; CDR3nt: TGTGCCTGGGAGCAAGGAAACACCATATATTTT; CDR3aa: CAWEQGNTIYF
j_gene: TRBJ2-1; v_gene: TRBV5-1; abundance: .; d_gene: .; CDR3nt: TGCGCCAGCAGCTTGGGCCAGGGGGGCGATGAGCAGTTCTTC; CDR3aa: CASSLGQGGDEQFF